The clone carrying this T cell receptor (beta chain) was seen once. Its antigen is unidentified. The source of the sample is a study of beta chain features in type 1 diabetes. The study's findings and limits: In type 1 diabetes patients, VDJ junctions had fewer insertions; deletions at these junctions were more frequent. Compared to healthy donors, patients appeared to have naive, central memory and Treg TCRB repertoires that were more alike. All four CD4+ subsets from Type 1 diabetes patients carried moderately but significantly shorter TCRB CDR3s. PCR might favor shorter templates, but any such skew would affect patients and controls equally.

As every portion of the isolated RNA was reverse transcribed, the sequencing read expressed TCRB transcripts. Naive, central memory and regulatory T cell samples produced a mean of approximately 4 million reads. TCRdb's table, derived via immunoSEQ multiplex PCR, lists solely in-frame clones and lacks some. The sample comprises approximately 250,000 clones, 24% of which are singletons, and about 0.012% rests with the top ten. Sequencing was done on a sample of naive CD4+ T cells from blood. The origin of this receptor is a woman between 25 and 40 years old with type 1 diabetes.

CDR3 loop: CASSPLAGVRPTEQFF. CDR3 sequence (DNA): TGTGCCAGCAGTCCCCTAGCGGGAGTCCGTCCTACTGAGCAGTTCTTC. The V and J genes are TRBV27 and TRBJ2-1; 10 bases line up with TRBD2. The V gene end was trimmed by 5 bases and the J gene end by 9 bases; junction bases not matched to a gene: 13. CDR3 size: 16 residues. Germline loops: CDR1 MNHEY, CDR2 SMNVEV (reference sequence).